This entry lists 32 T cell receptor beta chains sequenced from one sample in a study of memory CD4+ T cells and cytomegalovirus serostatus. The sort gate was single viable CD3+CD4+CD8-CD45RO+ cells for memory CD4+ T cells. Sequencing was performed with immunoSEQ multiplex PCR; in TCRdb, only in-frame clones are kept and a portion is missing. The data show just under 95,000 clones, about 80% seen once. The sequenced sample was memory CD4+ T cells from blood. These receptors all come from an adult in good health and CMV-seropositive.

The V call is TRBV28, the J call TRBJ2-1, with 8 bases matching TRBD2. Germline values: CDR1 MDHEN, CDR2 SYDVKM. The ends lost 6 bases at V and 4 bases at J; junction bases unmatched: 14. This CDR3 is 17 amino acids long. CDR3 bases: TGTGCCAGCAGATTTGAAAGAACTAGCGGAGTTTACAATGAGCAGTTCTTC. Amino acids: CASRFERTSGVYNEQFF.

As DNA, the CDR3 is TGTGCCAGCTCACGAGAAGTAGCGGGAGGAGCCCAGGGCGGGGAGCTGTTTTTT. This encodes CASSREVAGGAQGGELFF. The J gene is TRBJ2-2, the V gene TRBV18, with 10 bases aligning to TRBD2. Germline V gives CDR1 KGHSH, CDR2 LQKENI. V dropped 4 bases and J dropped 7; count of bases not matched to a gene: 15. The CDR3 is 18 amino acids.

The chain joins TRBV7-3 to TRBJ2-5; D ambiguous. CDR1 and CDR2 (germline): SGHTA, FQGTGA. Between the trimmed V and J ends, which lost 3 bases and 5 bases, there was a span of 10 bases. The CDR3 is 13 amino acids. As DNA, the CDR3 is TGTGCCAGCAGCTTCAGGATCGGGGAGACCCAGTACTTC. This encodes CASSFRIGETQYF. Looking up the rest from reference TRBV7-3 and TRBJ2-5 gives the full variable domain: GAGVSQTPSNKVTEKGKYVELRCDPISGHTALYWYRQSLGQGPEFLIYFQGTGAADDSGLPNDRFFAVRPEGSVSTLKIQRTERGDSAVYLCASSFRIGETQYFGPGTRLLVL.

This clone was seen once. The rearrangement uses TRBV7-8 and TRBJ1-3, with D hard to call. Trimming cost V 1 base and J 6 bases, with 7 bases left between them. This CDR3 is built from 13 residues. Germline CDR1 and CDR2: SGHVS and FQNEAQ. CDR3 nucleotides: TGTGCCAGCAGCTTAGGACGGCAAAACACCATATATTTT. Translated: CASSLGRQNTIYF.

The V call is TRBV27, the J call TRBJ2-3, with 7 bases lining up with TRBD1. The trim removed 6 bases at V and 4 bases at J, leaving 1 base unmatched. The CDR3 is 12 amino acids. Per germline, CDR1 MNHEY and CDR2 SMNVEV (reference sequence). CDR3 bases: TGTGCCAGCAGAGGGGGCCCAGATACGCAGTATTTT. It is translated as CASRGGPDTQYF.

This clone appeared once. The chain joins TRBV6-5 to TRBJ2-5; 10 bases map to TRBD2. Germline-derived CDR1 and CDR2 are MNHEY and SVGAGI. The CDR3 runs 16 residues. With V trimmed by 3 bases and J by 2 bases, 6 bases remained unmatched. The CDR3 DNA reads as TGTGCCAGCAGTTATGGGGCTAGCGGGGGACAAGAGACCCAGTACTTC. Translated, it gives CASSYGASGGQETQYF.

This chain connects TRBV6-1 to TRBJ1-5, with D tentatively TRBD1 (6 bases). This CDR3 has 15 residues. Germline V gene lookup returns CDR1 MNHNS and CDR2 SASEGT. Deletions cut 6 bases from V and 5 bases from J, with 17 bases between. This CDR3 reads CASRYGTPGDQPQHF. The CDR3 DNA reads as TGTGCCAGCAGGTACGGGACACCGGGGGATCAGCCCCAGCATTTT.

This chain uses TRBV5-1 with TRBJ2-5; 10 bases agree with TRBD1. The germline V gene encodes CDR1 SGHRS and CDR2 YFSETQ. V lost 4 bases, J lost 4 bases, and 19 bases stayed unmatched. The length of the CDR3 is 19 residues. The CDR3 region is CASSPVHPTGGSSLETQYF. DNA for the CDR3: TGCGCCAGCAGCCCCGTCCATCCGACAGGGGGCTCTTCGTTAGAGACCCAGTACTTC.

The chain employs TRBV7-9 and TRBJ2-2, with D tentatively TRBD2 (6 bases). The V end lost 0 bases, the J end lost 6 bases, and 20 bases lay between the germline ends. The CDR3 has 18 residues. The germline V gene encodes CDR1 SEHNR and CDR2 FQNEAQ (reference sequence). The CDR3 nucleotides are TGTGCCAGCAGCTTAGCTGGCAGAGGCGGGGTGGCGGCCGGGGAGCTGTTTTTT. It codes for CASSLAGRGGVAAGELFF.

The V and J genes are TRBV18 and TRBJ2-2; no definite D call. V lost 2 bases, J lost 6 bases, and 4 bases lay in between. The CDR3 runs to 12 residues. Germline values: CDR1 KGHSH, CDR2 LQKENI. The CDR3 protein is CASSPASGELFF. In nucleotides, the CDR3 is TGTGCCAGCTCACCAGCCTCCGGGGAGCTGTTTTTT. Full variable domain (rest looked up from reference TRBV18 and TRBJ2-2): NAGVMQNPRHLVRRRGQEARLRCSPMKGHSHVYWYRQLPEEGLKFMVYLQKENIIDESGMPKERFSAEFPKEGPSILRIQQVVRGDSAAYFCASSPASGELFFGEGSRLTVL.

The chain couples TRBV6-5 to TRBJ2-3; 9 bases match TRBD1. Unmatched junction bases numbered 10, after V lost 6 bases and J lost 6 bases. Germline CDR1 and CDR2: MNHEY and SVGAGI. CDR3 length equals 15 residues. The CDR3 nucleotides are TGTGCCAGCAGGTCGGGACAGGGCAGGGGGGATACGCAGTATTTT. This translates into CASRSGQGRGDTQYF.

This chain links TRBV7-2 with TRBJ2-7; 12 bases are a match to TRBD2. Germline trimming cut 5 bases from V and 5 bases from J; bases unmatched to any gene: 7. The germline V gene encodes CDR1 SGHTA and CDR2 FQGNSA. CDR3 length: 15 amino acids. CDR3 DNA sequence: TGTGCCAGCAGCGACTCCGGGACTAGCGGGCACGAGCAGTACTTC. This encodes CASSDSGTSGHEQYF.

V and J are TRBV5-4 and TRBJ2-3, with 8 bases matching TRBD2. Per the germline V gene, CDR1 is SGHNT and CDR2 is YYREEE (reference sequence). After removal of 7 bases from V and 4 bases from J, the junction contained 17 bases not matched to a gene. The CDR3 is made up of 17 amino acids. In DNA, the CDR3 is TGTGCCAGCGGATCGGGGGGTAGCGGGAAGGGAGCAGATACGCAGTATTTT. It specifies CASGSGGSGKGADTQYF.

The rearrangement links TRBV27 to TRBJ1-2; no definite D call. The CDR3 loop spans 15 amino acids. The V and J ends lost 5 bases and 4 bases respectively, with 17 bases between them. Per germline, CDR1 MNHEY and CDR2 SMNVEV (reference sequence). The CDR3 loop reads CASSTRNRHGYGYTF. CDR3 DNA sequence: TGTGCCAGCAGTACCCGGAATAGACATGGCTATGGCTACACCTTC.

This clone was recorded once. The chain uses TRBV2 and TRBJ2-2; no clear D. V gave up 3 bases and J gave up 1 base, with 6 bases separating them. This CDR3 region has 14 residues. The germline V gene has CDR1 SNHLY and CDR2 FYNNEI. In DNA form, the CDR3 reads TGTGCCAGCAGTGAGAATCGGAACACCGGGGAGCTGTTTTTT. Residues: CASSENRNTGELFF.

The CDR3 sequence: CASSDPDLAYEQYF. CDR3 nucleotides: TGTGCCAGCAGTGATCCGGATTTGGCCTACGAGCAGTACTTC. The rearrangement uses TRBV6-5 and TRBJ2-7; unclear D gene. CDR3 length: 14 amino acids. Germline V gene lookup returns CDR1 MNHEY and CDR2 SVGAGI. Trimming left V 5 bases short and J 2 bases short, with 13 bases between.

The chain recombines TRBV7-3 with TRBJ2-7; 10 bases are shared with TRBD2. V shed 5 bases, J shed 2 bases, and the junction held 6 bases outside the gene matches. The CDR3 extends over 15 amino acids. Per the germline V gene, CDR1 is SGHTA and CDR2 is FQGTGA. The CDR3 is CASSPTSGPTYEQYF. DNA for the CDR3: TGTGCCAGCAGCCCGACTAGCGGGCCTACCTACGAGCAGTACTTC.

Only one count was recorded for this clone. J is TRBJ1-1 and V is TRBV6-5; TRBD1 matches at 11 bases. The V segment lost 5 bases and the J segment 4 bases; nucleotides outside the gene matches: 3. Germline CDR1 and CDR2: MNHEY and SVGAGI. The CDR3 covers 14 residues. The DNA for the CDR3 is TGTGCCAGCAGTCCCGGACAGGGGGCCACTGAAGCTTTCTTT. It translates to CASSPGQGATEAFF.

This rearrangement joins TRBV30 to TRBJ2-1; 9 positions agree with TRBD1. This CDR3 has 15 amino acids. With V trimmed by 7 bases and J by 7 bases, 14 bases remained unmatched. The germline CDR1 and CDR2 sequences are GTSNPN and SVGIG (reference sequence). The DNA for the CDR3 is TGTGCCTACACCACACCGGGACAGGGTGGAAATGAGCAGTTCTTC. Translating gives CAYTTPGQGGNEQFF.

The V gene is TRBV7-3, the J gene TRBJ2-2, with a possible D match to TRBD2 (6 bases). The CDR3 is made up of 14 amino acids. Germline V gene lookup returns CDR1 SGHTA and CDR2 FQGTGA. Trimming removed 2 bases at V and 7 bases at J, with 11 bases between. The CDR3 DNA reads as TGTGCCAGCAGCTTACGGGACTGGGGCGGGGAGCTGTTTTTT. Encoded protein: CASSLRDWGGELFF. The whole variable domain, filled in from reference TRBV7-3 and TRBJ2-2, reads GAGVSQTPSNKVTEKGKYVELRCDPISGHTALYWYRQSLGQGPEFLIYFQGTGAADDSGLPNDRFFAVRPEGSVSTLKIQRTERGDSAVYLCASSLRDWGGELFFGEGSRLTVL.

The genes are TRBV5-1 and TRBJ1-1, with 8 bases matching TRBD1. V lost 0 bases to trimming and J lost 4 bases; unmatched junction nucleotides: 11. The CDR3 runs to 17 residues. The germline gives CDR1 SGHRS, CDR2 YFSETQ. The CDR3 spells CASSLGRTQGVGTEAFF. Written as DNA, the CDR3 is TGCGCCAGCAGCTTGGGCCGGACACAGGGGGTCGGCACTGAAGCTTTCTTT. Together with reference TRBV5-1 and TRBJ1-1, the CDR3 gives the full variable domain: KAGVTQTPRYLIKTRGQQVTLSCSPISGHRSVSWYQQTPGQGLQFLFEYFSETQRNKGNFPGRFSGRQFSNSRSEMNVSTLELGDSALYLCASSLGRTQGVGTEAFFGQGTRLTVV.

The V gene is TRBV6-4, the J gene TRBJ1-1, with no clear D. Trimming left V 5 bases short and J 3 bases short, with 10 bases between. From germline, CDR1 is MRHNA and CDR2 SNTAGT. CDR3 length: 13 amino acids. The CDR3 DNA reads as TGTGCCAGCAGTCCCGAGGAGGACACTGAAGCTTTCTTT. Translating gives CASSPEEDTEAFF.

The chain recombines TRBV9 with TRBJ2-1; 7 nucleotides match TRBD1. CDR1 SGDLS and CDR2 YYNGEE come from the germline V gene. Trimming removed 1 base from V and 4 bases from J; junction bases left unmatched: 8. The CDR3 is made up of 16 amino acids. In DNA, the CDR3 is TGTGCCAGCAGCGTATTAGGGGGCCCTGATTACAATGAGCAGTTCTTC. It translates to CASSVLGGPDYNEQFF.

The gene calls are TRBV10-2 and TRBJ2-2; the match to TRBD1 covers 10 bases. After removal of 6 bases from V and 6 bases from J, the junction contained 4 bases not matched to a gene. The CDR3 has 14 residues. CDR1 and CDR2 (germline): WSHSY, SAAADI. The CDR3 region has the DNA TGCGCCAGCAGACCCGGGACAGGGGCCGGGGAGCTGTTTTTT. Amino acid sequence: CASRPGTGAGELFF.

There are a few counts of this clone. V and J are TRBV6-1 and TRBJ1-2, with D possibly TRBD1 on 5 matching bases. V was trimmed by 10 bases and J by 6 bases, leaving 21 bases between them. The CDR3 loop spans 14 amino acids. CDR1 is MNHNS and CDR2 is SASEGT in the germline V gene. The CDR3, as DNA: TGTGCCACCGCCTCTGATAGGGGATATGATGGCTACACCTTC. It encodes CATASDRGYDGYTF.

This clone has more than one count but fewer than ten. The chain carries TRBV7-9 and TRBJ1-1; D gene unclear. In germline, CDR1 is SEHNR, CDR2 FQNEAQ (reference sequence). CDR3 length equals 14 residues. Trimming took off 6 bases at V and 0 bases at J, with 11 bases between the two ends. CDR3 sequence: CASRMTQVNTEAFF. The CDR3 nucleotides are TGTGCCAGCAGAATGACCCAGGTGAACACTGAAGCTTTCTTT.

V and J are TRBV7-6 and TRBJ1-4; a weak D match, TRBD1 (6 bases). The length of the CDR3 is 17 residues. The germline V gene has CDR1 SGHVS and CDR2 FNYEAQ. Trimming shortened V by 1 base and J by 4 bases, and 16 bases separated the two germline ends. Here the CDR3 reads CASSLGPPSGDNEKLFF. The CDR3 DNA reads TGTGCCAGCAGCTTAGGTCCCCCCTCAGGGGATAATGAAAAACTGTTTTTT.

The J gene is TRBJ2-1, the V gene TRBV27; 7 positions match TRBD1. The J segment lost 10 bases and the V segment lost 3 bases, leaving 15 bases of the junction unmatched. This CDR3 has 16 amino acids. Germline CDR1 and CDR2: MNHEY and SMNVEV (reference sequence). CDR3 amino acids: CASSFLSNRGQREQFF. DNA of the CDR3: TGTGCCAGCAGTTTCCTTTCCAACAGGGGTCAGCGGGAGCAGTTCTTC.

This clone was found once. The gene calls are TRBV6-6 and TRBJ2-3, with 9 bases identical to TRBD2. The ends lost 8 bases at V and 2 bases at J; junction bases unmatched: 5. CDR3 length equals 14 residues. Germline CDR1 reads MNHNY; CDR2 reads SVGAGI (reference sequence). The CDR3 here is CASLRGGITDTQYF. The DNA for the CDR3 is TGTGCCAGCCTGCGGGGGGGGATCACAGATACGCAGTATTTT.

Only one count was recorded for this clone. This chain joins TRBV11-1 and TRBJ2-5; TRBD2 might be the D (5 bases). Per the germline V gene, CDR1 is SGHAT and CDR2 is FQDESV (reference sequence). The germline V and J ends were trimmed by 1 base and 5 bases, with 23 bases remaining between them. The CDR3 has 18 residues. Here the CDR3 reads CASSLDSRGSRLGETQYF. In DNA, the CDR3 is TGTGCCAGCAGCTTAGACTCCCGGGGTTCCCGATTGGGGGAGACCCAGTACTTC.

This CDR3 is CASSDQGVVEQFF. CDR3 DNA: TGTGCCAGCAGTGATCAGGGGGTGGTTGAGCAGTTCTTC. This sequence joins TRBV2 and TRBJ2-1, with 7 bases matching TRBD1. The CDR3 spans 13 residues. Germline trimming cut 3 bases from V and 9 bases from J; bases unmatched to any gene: 5. Germline V gene data show CDR1 as SNHLY and CDR2 as FYNNEI.

The chain is built from TRBV7-3 and TRBJ1-5; TRBD1 matches 8 bases. CDR3 length: 17 amino acids. V was pared by 5 bases and J by 1 base, with 10 bases of the junction left unmatched. Germline-derived CDR1 and CDR2 are SGHTA and FQGTGA. CDR3 in DNA: TGTGCCAGCAGCAGACACAGGGGGTACCTAAGCAATCAGCCCCAGCATTTT. It translates to CASSRHRGYLSNQPQHF.